This entry concerns a single TCR beta chain. Antigen specificity is unknown. One end of the junction is discordant with germline, which a read error may explain. This sample also contains other DNA sequences that code for the same CDR3. This entry belongs to a study of shared clonotypes between healthy human individuals. General study findings and limits: An expected dependence of interdonor clonotype sharing on sequencing depth was noted.

The method was immunoSEQ multiplex PCR; TCRdb's version includes in-frame clones alone and lacks a portion of them. The sample has fewer than 3 million clones, roughly 92% seen once. This CDR3 has 12 amino acids. Per germline, CDR1 LGHNT and CDR2 FRNRAP. The chain couples TRBV12-5 to TRBJ2-5, with D hard to call. Input material: naive CD4+ T cells from PBMCs. Regarding subset: CD45RA+ positively selected. This TCR was recovered from a man aged 18 to 35 in good health. Some clones in this sample may be carry-over from other donors' samples. The CDR3 is CASGLGGETQYF. The DNA of the CDR3 is TGTGCTAGTGGCTTGGGTGGGGAGACCCAGTACTTC.